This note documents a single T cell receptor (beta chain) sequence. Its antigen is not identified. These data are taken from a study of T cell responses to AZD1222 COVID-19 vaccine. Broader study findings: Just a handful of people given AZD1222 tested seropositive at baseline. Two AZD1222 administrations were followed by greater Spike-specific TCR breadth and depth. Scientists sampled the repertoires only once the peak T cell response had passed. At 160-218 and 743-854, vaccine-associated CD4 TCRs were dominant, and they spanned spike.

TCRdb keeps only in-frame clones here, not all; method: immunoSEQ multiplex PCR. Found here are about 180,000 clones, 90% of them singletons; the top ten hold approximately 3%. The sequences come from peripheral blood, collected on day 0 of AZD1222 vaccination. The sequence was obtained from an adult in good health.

For the CDR3, the DNA is TGTGCCAGCAGTCCCGGGTACTATGGCTACACCTTC. Encoded protein: CASSPGYYGYTF. The chain couples TRBV14 to TRBJ1-2; no definite D call. The CDR3 totals 12 residues. V was shortened by 6 bases and J by 3 bases, with 8 bases between the two germline ends. Germline V gives CDR1 SGHDN, CDR2 FVKESK. Combining the CDR3 with reference TRBV14 and TRBJ1-2 gives the whole variable domain EAGVTQFPSHSVIEKGQTVTLRCDPISGHDNLYWYRRVMGKEIKFLLHFVKESKQDESGMPNNRFLAERTGGTYSTLKVQPAELEDSGVYFCASSPGYYGYTFGSGTRLTVV.